This passage covers 8 T cell receptor beta chains from one sample sequenced in a study of response to subunit inactivated influenza vaccine. TCRdb ran MiXCR on the RT-PCR reads and lists one entry per CDR3 protein. Here the sample spans 600,000 to 850,000 distinct CDR3 sequences, 12% to 15% being singletons. The input for sequencing was PBMCs from blood, taken 14 to 15 days before vaccination. The receptors derive from a man aged 45-60 years who received an inactivated influenza vaccine.

There are many counts of this clonotype. The chain joins TRBV4-2 to TRBJ2-1; 11 nucleotides line up with TRBD2. The V gene's germline CDR1 is LGHNA and CDR2 YNFKEQ. V trimming: 5 bases; J trimming: 4 bases; junction bases outside the gene matches: 7. CDR3 size: 16 residues. In nucleotides, the CDR3 is TGTGCCAGCAGCAGATCCGGGACTAGCGGTTACAATGAGCAGTTCTTC. Amino acids: CASSRSGTSGYNEQFF.

V usage is TRBV29-1 and J usage is TRBJ2-7; 10 nucleotides match TRBD1. CDR3 length: 13 residues. Losses at the gene ends were 5 bases for V and 3 bases for J; bases not matched to a gene: 4. Germline CDR1 reads SQVTM; CDR2 reads ANQGSEA. This CDR3 reads CSVKTGGFYEQYF. The CDR3, as DNA: TGCAGCGTTAAGACAGGGGGCTTCTACGAGCAGTACTTC.

This clonotype was counted a few times. The chain employs TRBV5-1 and TRBJ1-1; a weak D match, TRBD1 (5 bases). The CDR3 length is 16 residues. V was shortened by 0 bases and J by 1 base, with 13 bases between the two germline ends. Germline V gene sequence: CDR1 SGHRS, CDR2 YFSETQ. CDR3 bases: TGCGCCAGCAGCTTGGGGCCGGGACGGAAGAACACTGAAGCTTTCTTT. As protein: CASSLGPGRKNTEAFF.

V usage is TRBV20-1 and J usage is TRBJ2-1, with unresolved D. CDR3 size: 13 residues. Germline loops: CDR1 DFQATT, CDR2 SNEGSKA (reference sequence). V gave up 0 bases and J gave up 4 bases, with 7 bases separating them. The CDR3 region is CSARENRYNEQFF. The CDR3 DNA is TGCAGTGCTAGAGAGAACAGATACAATGAGCAGTTCTTC.

This clonotype has only a few counts. The chain recombines TRBV7-2 with TRBJ2-3; 9 nucleotides align to TRBD2. In germline, CDR1 is SGHTA, CDR2 FQGNSA. CDR3 length: 14 amino acids. With V trimmed by 5 bases and J by 8 bases, 8 bases remained unmatched. CDR3 residues: CASSQAGGIVTQYF. DNA for the CDR3: TGTGCCAGCAGCCAAGCGGGAGGAATTGTTACGCAGTATTTT.

Only a few counts were recorded for this clonotype. This sequence joins TRBV12-3 or TRBV12-4 and TRBJ2-1; 8 bases match TRBD2. The CDR3 is 15 residues long. J lost 6 bases, V lost 2 bases, and 6 bases had no gene match. The CDR3 here is CASSLMAGGPNEQFF. In DNA form, the CDR3 reads TGTGCCAGCAGTTTAATGGCGGGGGGCCCCAATGAGCAGTTCTTC.

V is TRBV12-3 or TRBV12-4 and J is TRBJ2-1, with D perhaps TRBD2 (5 bases). The CDR3 loop spans 17 amino acids. The V end lost 2 bases, the J end lost 3 bases, and 17 bases lay between the germline ends. This CDR3 reads CASSLRSGRAFYNEQFF. DNA of the CDR3: TGTGCCAGCAGTTTAAGGAGCGGAAGGGCTTTCTACAATGAGCAGTTCTTC.

The CDR3 nucleotides are TGTGCCACCAGTGATACAGGGGCCACAGATACGCAGTATTTT. Protein product: CATSDTGATDTQYF. The chain joins TRBV24-1 to TRBJ2-3, with 7 bases fitting TRBD1. V dropped 3 bases and J dropped 2; count of bases not matched to a gene: 1. The CDR3 has 14 residues. Germline V gene data show CDR1 as KGHDR and CDR2 as SFDVKD.